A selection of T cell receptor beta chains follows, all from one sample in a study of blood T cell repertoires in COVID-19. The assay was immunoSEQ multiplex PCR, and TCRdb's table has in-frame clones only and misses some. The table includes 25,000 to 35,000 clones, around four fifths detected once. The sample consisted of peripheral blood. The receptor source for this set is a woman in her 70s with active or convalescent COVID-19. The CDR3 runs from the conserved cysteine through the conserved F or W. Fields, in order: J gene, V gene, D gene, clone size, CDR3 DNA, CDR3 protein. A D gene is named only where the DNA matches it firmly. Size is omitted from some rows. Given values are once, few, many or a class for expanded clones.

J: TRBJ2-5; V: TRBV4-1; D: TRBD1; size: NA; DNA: TGCGCCAGCAGCCAAGATGTCACAGGGGGTGGCCGGACCCAGTACTTC; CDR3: CASSQDVTGGGRTQYF
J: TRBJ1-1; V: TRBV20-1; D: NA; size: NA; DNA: TGCAGTGTTTTAGACACTGAAGCTTTCTTT; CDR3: CSVLDTEAFF
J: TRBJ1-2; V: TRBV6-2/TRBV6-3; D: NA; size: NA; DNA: TGTGCCAGCAGTTACCCCGGGACAAAACGACACCAATATGGCTACACCTTC; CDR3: CASSYPGTKRHQYGYTF
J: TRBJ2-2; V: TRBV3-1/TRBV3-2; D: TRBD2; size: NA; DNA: TGTGCCAGCAGCCGACTCCCGGGACTAGCAACCGGGGAGCTGTTTTTT; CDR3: CASSRLPGLATGELFF
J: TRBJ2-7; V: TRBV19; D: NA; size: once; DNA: TGTGCCAGTAGTTATGTCGACAGTACCTACGAGCAGTACTTC; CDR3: CASSYVDSTYEQYF
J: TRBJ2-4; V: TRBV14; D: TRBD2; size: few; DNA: TGTGCCAGCAGCCAAGCGGGAGGGGGAGCCAAAAACATTCAGTACTTC; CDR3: CASSQAGGGAKNIQYF
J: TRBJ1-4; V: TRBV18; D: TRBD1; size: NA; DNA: TGTGCCAGCTCACTAGACAGGGGGAGTGAAAAACTGTTTTTT; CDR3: CASSLDRGSEKLFF
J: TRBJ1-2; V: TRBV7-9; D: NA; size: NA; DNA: TGTGCCAGCAGCACCCTATCCGATAATCCTAACTATGGCTACACCTTC; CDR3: CASSTLSDNPNYGYTF
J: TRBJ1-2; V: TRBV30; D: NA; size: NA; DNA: TGTGCCTGGACGCCCCCCGGGGGATTCAACTATGGCTACACCTTC; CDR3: CAWTPPGGFNYGYTF
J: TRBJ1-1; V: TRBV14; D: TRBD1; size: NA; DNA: TGTGCCAGCAGCCAAAAGGGGACAGCGGCTTTCTTT; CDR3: CASSQKGTAAFF
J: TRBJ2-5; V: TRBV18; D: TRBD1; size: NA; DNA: TGTGCCAGCTCCCACGGACAGGGGGCCCAAGAGACCCAGTACTTC; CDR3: CASSHGQGAQETQYF
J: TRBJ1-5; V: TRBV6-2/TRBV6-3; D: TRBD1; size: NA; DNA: TGTGCCAGCAGTTACGAAAGGACAGGCGGGTATCAGCCCCAGCATTTT; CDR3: CASSYERTGGYQPQHF
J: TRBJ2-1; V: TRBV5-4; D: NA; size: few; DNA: TGTGCCAGCAGCCGCGGAGGGGATTACAATGAGCAGTTCTTC; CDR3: CASSRGGDYNEQFF
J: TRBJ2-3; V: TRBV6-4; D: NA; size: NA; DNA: TGTGCCAGCACCATGAGGGCAGGAGAAAGCACAGATACGCAGTATTTT; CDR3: CASTMRAGESTDTQYF
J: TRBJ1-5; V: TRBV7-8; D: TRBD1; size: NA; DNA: TGTGCCAGCAGCCCCGGGACAGGGCATAGCAATCAGCCCCAGCATTTT; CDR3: CASSPGTGHSNQPQHF
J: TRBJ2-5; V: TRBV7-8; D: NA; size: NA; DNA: TGTGCCAGCAGCTTACGAACAACCCAAGAGACCCAGTACTTC; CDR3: CASSLRTTQETQYF
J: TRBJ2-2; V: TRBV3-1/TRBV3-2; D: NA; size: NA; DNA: TGTGCCAGCAGCACAGGCACCGGGGAGCTGTTTTTT; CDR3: CASSTGTGELFF
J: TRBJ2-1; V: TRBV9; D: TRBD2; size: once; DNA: TGTGCCAGCAGCGCCTCAGGGTTAAGGGAGGGGGAGCAGTTCTTC; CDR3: CASSASGLREGEQFF
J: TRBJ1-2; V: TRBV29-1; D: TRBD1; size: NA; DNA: TGCAGCGTTGAAGATGGGGACAGGACTAACTATGGCTACACCTTC; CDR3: CSVEDGDRTNYGYTF
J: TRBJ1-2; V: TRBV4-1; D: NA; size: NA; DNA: TGCGCCAGCAGCCTCTCATCGGGGGGAGGTAACTATGGCTACACCTTC; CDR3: CASSLSSGGGNYGYTF
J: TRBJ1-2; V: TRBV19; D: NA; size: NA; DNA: TGTGCCAGTAGTAAGGGAGGTTATGGCTACACCTTC; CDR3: CASSKGGYGYTF
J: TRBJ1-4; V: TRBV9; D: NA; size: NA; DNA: TGTGCCAGCAGCGACGGACTGACAACTAATGAAAAACTGTTTTTT; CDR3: CASSDGLTTNEKLFF
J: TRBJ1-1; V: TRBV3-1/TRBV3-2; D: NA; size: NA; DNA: TGTGCCGCATCGGAAGGGGCTAACACTGAAGCTTTCTTT; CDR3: CAASEGANTEAFF
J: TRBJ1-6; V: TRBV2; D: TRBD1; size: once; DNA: TGTGCCAGCACTGATCCCCCCAGGGGGGTTTTGAGGAATTCACCCCTCCACTTT; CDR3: CASTDPPRGVLRNSPLHF